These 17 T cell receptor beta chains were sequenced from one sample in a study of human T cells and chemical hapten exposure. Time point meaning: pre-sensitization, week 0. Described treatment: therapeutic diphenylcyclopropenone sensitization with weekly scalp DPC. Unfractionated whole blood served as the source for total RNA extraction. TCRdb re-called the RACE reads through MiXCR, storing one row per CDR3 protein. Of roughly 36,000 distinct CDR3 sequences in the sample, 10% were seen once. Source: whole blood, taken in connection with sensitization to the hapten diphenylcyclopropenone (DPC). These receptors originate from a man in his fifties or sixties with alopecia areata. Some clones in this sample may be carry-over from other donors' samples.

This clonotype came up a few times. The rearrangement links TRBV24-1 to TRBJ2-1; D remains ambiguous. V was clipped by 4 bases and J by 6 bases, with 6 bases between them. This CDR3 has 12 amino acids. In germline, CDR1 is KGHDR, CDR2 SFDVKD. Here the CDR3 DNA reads TGTGCCACCAGTGACCCCCTCAATGAGCAGTTCTTC. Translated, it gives CATSDPLNEQFF.

The CDR3 sequence is CATSRISGNEQFF. The CDR3 nucleotides are TGTGCCACCAGCAGAATTAGCGGGAATGAGCAGTTCTTC. This chain connects TRBV15 to TRBJ2-1; 7 bases match TRBD2. The J segment lost 7 bases and the V segment lost 2 bases, leaving 2 bases of the junction unmatched. The germline V gene encodes CDR1 LNHNV and CDR2 YYDKDF (reference sequence). The CDR3 contains 13 residues.

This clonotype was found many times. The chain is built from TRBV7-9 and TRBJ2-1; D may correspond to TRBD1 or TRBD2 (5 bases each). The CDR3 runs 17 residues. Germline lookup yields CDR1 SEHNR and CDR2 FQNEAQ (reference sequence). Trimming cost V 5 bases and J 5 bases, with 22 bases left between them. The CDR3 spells CASSRDPRLAFHNEQFF. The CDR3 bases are TGTGCCAGCAGCCGGGACCCCCGGCTGGCCTTTCACAATGAGCAGTTCTTC. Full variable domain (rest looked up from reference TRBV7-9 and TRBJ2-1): DTGVSQNPRHKITKRGQNVTFRCDPISEHNRLYWYRQTLGQGPEFLTYFQNEAQLEKSRLLSDRFSAERPKGSFSTLEIQRTEQGDSAMYLCASSRDPRLAFHNEQFFGPGTRLTVL.

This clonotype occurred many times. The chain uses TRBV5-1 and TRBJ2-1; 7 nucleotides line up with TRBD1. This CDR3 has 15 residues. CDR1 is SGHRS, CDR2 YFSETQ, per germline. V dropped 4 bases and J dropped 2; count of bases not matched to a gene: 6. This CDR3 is CASSPRQGAYNEQFF. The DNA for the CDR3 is TGCGCCAGCAGCCCGCGACAGGGCGCCTACAATGAGCAGTTCTTC.

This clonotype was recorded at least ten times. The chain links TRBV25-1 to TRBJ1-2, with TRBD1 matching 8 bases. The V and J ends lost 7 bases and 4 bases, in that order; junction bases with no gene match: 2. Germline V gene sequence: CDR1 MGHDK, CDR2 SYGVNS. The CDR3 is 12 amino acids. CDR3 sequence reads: CASTGGSYGYTF. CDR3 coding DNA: TGTGCCAGCACAGGGGGCAGCTATGGCTACACCTTC.

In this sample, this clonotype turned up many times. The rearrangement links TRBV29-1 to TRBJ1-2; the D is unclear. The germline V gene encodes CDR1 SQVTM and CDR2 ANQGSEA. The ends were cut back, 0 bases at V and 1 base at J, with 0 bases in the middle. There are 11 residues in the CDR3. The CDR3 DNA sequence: TGCAGCGTTGAAGATAACTATGGCTACACCTTC. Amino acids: CSVEDNYGYTF.

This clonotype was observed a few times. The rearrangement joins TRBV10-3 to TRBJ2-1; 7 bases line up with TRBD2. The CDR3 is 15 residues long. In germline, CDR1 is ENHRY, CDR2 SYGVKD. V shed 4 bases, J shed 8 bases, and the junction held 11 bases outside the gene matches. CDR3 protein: CAISGSSGGRDEQFF. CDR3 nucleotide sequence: TGTGCCATCAGTGGATCTAGCGGAGGACGGGATGAGCAGTTCTTC.

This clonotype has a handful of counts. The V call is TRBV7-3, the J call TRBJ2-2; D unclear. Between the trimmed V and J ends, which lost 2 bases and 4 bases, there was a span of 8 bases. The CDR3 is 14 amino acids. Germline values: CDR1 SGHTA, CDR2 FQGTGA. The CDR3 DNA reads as TGTGCCAGCAGCTTAGGTTATACCACCGGGGAGCTGTTTTTT. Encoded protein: CASSLGYTTGELFF.

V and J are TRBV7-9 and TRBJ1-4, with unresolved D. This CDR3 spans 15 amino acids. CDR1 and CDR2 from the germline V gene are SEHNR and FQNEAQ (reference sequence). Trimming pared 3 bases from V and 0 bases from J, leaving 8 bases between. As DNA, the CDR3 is TGTGCCAGCAGCTTGGTACGCGCAACTAATGAAAAACTGTTTTTT. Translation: CASSLVRATNEKLFF.

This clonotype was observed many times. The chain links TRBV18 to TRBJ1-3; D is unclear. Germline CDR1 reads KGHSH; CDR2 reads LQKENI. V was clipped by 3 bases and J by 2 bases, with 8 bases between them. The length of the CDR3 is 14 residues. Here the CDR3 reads CASSPRDPGNTIYF. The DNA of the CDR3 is TGTGCCAGCTCACCCAGAGACCCTGGAAACACCATATATTTT.

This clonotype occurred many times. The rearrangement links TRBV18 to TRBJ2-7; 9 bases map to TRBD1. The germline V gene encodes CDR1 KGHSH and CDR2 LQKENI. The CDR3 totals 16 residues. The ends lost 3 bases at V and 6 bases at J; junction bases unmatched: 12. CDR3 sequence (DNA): TGTGCCAGCTCACCCGTCCCGGGACAGGGTTTTGTCGAGCAGTACTTC. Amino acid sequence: CASSPVPGQGFVEQYF.

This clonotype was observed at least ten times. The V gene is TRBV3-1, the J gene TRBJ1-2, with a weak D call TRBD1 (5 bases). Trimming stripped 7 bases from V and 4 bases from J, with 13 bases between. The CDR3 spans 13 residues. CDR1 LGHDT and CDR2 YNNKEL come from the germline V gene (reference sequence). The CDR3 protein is CASTSTEGYGYTF. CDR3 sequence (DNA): TGTGCCAGCACCTCGACAGAAGGCTATGGCTACACCTTC.

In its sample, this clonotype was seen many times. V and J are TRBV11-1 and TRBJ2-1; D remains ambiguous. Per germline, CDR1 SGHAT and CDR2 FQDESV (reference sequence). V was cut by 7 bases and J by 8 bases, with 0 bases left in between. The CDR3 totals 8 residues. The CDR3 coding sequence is TGTGCCAGCAATGAGCAGTTCTTC. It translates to CASNEQFF.

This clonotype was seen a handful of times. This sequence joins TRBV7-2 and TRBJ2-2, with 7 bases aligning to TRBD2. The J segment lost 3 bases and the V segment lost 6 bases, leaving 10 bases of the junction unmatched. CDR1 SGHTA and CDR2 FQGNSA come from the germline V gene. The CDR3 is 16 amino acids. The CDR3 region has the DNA TGTGCCAGCAGGTCCCGCGGGAGTAGCTACACCGGGGAGCTGTTTTTT. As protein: CASRSRGSSYTGELFF.

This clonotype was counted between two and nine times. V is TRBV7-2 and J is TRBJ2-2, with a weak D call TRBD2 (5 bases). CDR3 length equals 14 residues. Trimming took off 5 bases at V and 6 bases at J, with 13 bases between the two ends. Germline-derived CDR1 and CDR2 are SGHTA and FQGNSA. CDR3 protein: CASSATRLPGELFF. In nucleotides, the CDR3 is TGTGCCAGCAGCGCAACTAGGCTCCCCGGGGAGCTGTTTTTT.

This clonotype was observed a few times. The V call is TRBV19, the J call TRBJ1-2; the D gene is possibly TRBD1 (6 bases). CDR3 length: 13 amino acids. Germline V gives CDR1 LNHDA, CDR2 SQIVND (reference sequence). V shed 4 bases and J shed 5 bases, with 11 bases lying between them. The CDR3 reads CASSSQGHYGYTF. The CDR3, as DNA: TGTGCCAGTAGTAGTCAGGGGCATTATGGCTACACCTTC.

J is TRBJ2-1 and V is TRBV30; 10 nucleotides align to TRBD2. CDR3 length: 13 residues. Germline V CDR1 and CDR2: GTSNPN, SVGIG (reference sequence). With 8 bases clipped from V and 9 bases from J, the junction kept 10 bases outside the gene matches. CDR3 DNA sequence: TGTGCCAGTAGCGGGAGGAATTCGGGTGAGCAGTTCTTC. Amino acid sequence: CASSGRNSGEQFF.